The rows below give T cell receptor beta chains drawn from one sample of a study of cytomegalovirus exposure and HLA in healthy donors. Assay: immunoSEQ multiplex PCR; the TCRdb copy retains only in-frame clones and omits some. The sample yields 100,000 to 150,000 clones, around three quarters seen once. The sequenced material came from PBMCs. The source is a middle-aged man in good health and CMV-seronegative. The CDR3 runs from the conserved cysteine through the conserved F or W.

CDR3aa | j_gene | len | v_gene
CASSLSGGSPGANVLTF | TRBJ2-6 | 17 | TRBV28
CASSGQGGSPSPLHF | TRBJ1-6 | 15 | TRBV2
CASSIRGDEQYF | TRBJ2-7 | 12 | TRBV19
CASSPRSPSEDSPLHF | TRBJ1-6 | 16 | TRBV11-2
CASSPDTSGFYEQYF | TRBJ2-7 | 15 | TRBV5-1
CASSRVERTEAFF | TRBJ1-1 | 13 | TRBV6-1
CASSLTGGREQYF | TRBJ2-7 | 13 | TRBV9
CASSVGTGGSNQPQHF | TRBJ1-5 | 16 | TRBV9
CASSLVAGAYEQYF | . | 14 | TRBV5-6
CASSPPGQGISNEQFF | TRBJ2-1 | 16 | TRBV18